A selection of T cell receptor beta chains follows, all from one sample in a study of blood T cell repertoires in COVID-19. Sequencing was performed with immunoSEQ multiplex PCR; in TCRdb, only in-frame clones are kept and a portion is missing. This sample yields approximately 150,000 clones, of which approximately 82% are seen a single time; 13% to 15% belongs to the top ten. The sequencing sample was made of peripheral blood. These receptors all come from a human donor with acute or convalescent COVID-19. The donor label of this sample is uncertain. CDR3s include the opening cysteine and the closing phenylalanine or tryptophan. D genes are given only for firm matches. Size tells how often a clone was seen (once, few, many) or the class of an expanded clone, and some rows leave it out.

CDR3 | DNA | V | length | J | D | size
CASSQLKQGYYYGYTF | TGTGCCAGCAGCCAACTAAAACAGGGATACTACTATGGCTACACCTTC | TRBV3-1/TRBV3-2 | 16 | TRBJ1-2 | . | .
CASSFASGPNTF | TGTGCCAGCAGTTTTGCGTCAGGTCCCAACACCTTC | TRBV12-3/TRBV12-4 | 12 | TRBJ1-2 | . | .
CASSPAADTGELFF | TGTGCCAGCAGTCCCGCCGCGGACACCGGGGAGCTGTTTTTT | TRBV6-5 | 14 | TRBJ2-2 | . | .
CAWSRFRIQVSSYEQYF | TGTGCCTGGAGCAGATTCCGGATTCAGGTGAGCTCCTACGAGCAGTACTTC | TRBV30 | 17 | TRBJ2-7 | . | few
CASSLGRQGIRTNEKLFF | TGTGCCAGCAGCTTAGGGAGACAGGGAATAAGAACTAATGAAAAACTGTTTTTT | TRBV7-6 | 18 | TRBJ1-4 | TRBD1 | .
CASSVGRSERGGRDTQYF | TGTGCCAGCAGCGTAGGTCGTTCCGAGCGGGGGGGCAGAGATACGCAGTATTTT | TRBV9 | 18 | TRBJ2-3 | TRBD2 | .
CASSDRGQNGELFF | TGTGCCAGCAGTGACAGGGGGCAGAACGGGGAGCTGTTTTTT | TRBV6-1 | 14 | TRBJ2-2 | TRBD1 | once
CASRVGVRDYTF | TGTGCCAGCAGGGTAGGGGTAAGGGACTACACCTTC | TRBV12-3/TRBV12-4 | 12 | TRBJ1-2 | . | once
CASSSRGLAETQYF | TGTGCCAGCAGCTCACGAGGGCTAGCCGAGACCCAGTACTTC | TRBV7-9 | 14 | TRBJ2-5 | . | .
CASSQWGRGNTIYF | TGTGCCAGCAGCCAATGGGGGCGCGGAAACACCATATATTTT | TRBV14 | 14 | TRBJ1-3 | . | few
CASTQMMGLTGELFF | TGTGCCAGCACCCAGATGATGGGACTCACCGGGGAGCTGTTTTTT | TRBV6-5 | 15 | TRBJ2-2 | . | .
CASSIRGYDQPQHF | TGTGCCAGTAGTATCAGAGGGTACGATCAGCCCCAGCATTTT | TRBV19 | 14 | TRBJ1-5 | . | .
CAWSEGAAQETQYF | TGTGCCTGGAGCGAAGGGGCGGCTCAAGAGACCCAGTACTTC | TRBV30 | 14 | TRBJ2-5 | . | .
CASSLRTGFEGNTIYF | TGTGCCAGCTCACTGAGGACAGGTTTTGAAGGAAACACCATATATTTT | TRBV18 | 16 | TRBJ1-3 | TRBD1 | .
CASSLAHYEKLFF | TGTGCCAGCAGCCTCGCCCACTATGAAAAACTGTTTTTT | TRBV5-6 | 13 | TRBJ1-4 | . | .
CASSLGQAYNEQFF | TGCGCCAGCAGCTTGGGCCAGGCCTACAATGAGCAGTTCTTC | TRBV5-1 | 14 | TRBJ2-1 | . | .
CSVRDQGPPKQYF | TGCAGCGTGCGTGACCAGGGCCCCCCTAAGCAGTACTTC | TRBV29-1 | 13 | TRBJ2-7 | . | once
CASSRTGGEKLFF | TGTGCCAGCAGCCGGACAGGGGGCGAAAAACTGTTTTTT | TRBV3-1/TRBV3-2 | 13 | TRBJ1-4 | TRBD1 | .
CASSYVRTGIPYEQYF | TGTGCCAGCAGTTACGTACGGACAGGGATACCCTACGAGCAGTACTTC | TRBV6-5 | 16 | TRBJ2-7 | TRBD1 | .
CASSRIRNTEAFF | TGTGCCAGCAGTCGCATTAGGAACACTGAAGCTTTCTTT | TRBV12-3/TRBV12-4 | 13 | TRBJ1-1 | . | .
CASSSRGTYNEQFF | TGTGCCAGCAGCTCTCGGGGGACCTACAATGAGCAGTTCTTC | TRBV7-9 | 14 | TRBJ2-1 | . | few
CASSLLGQTDEKLFF | TGCGCCAGCAGCTTGCTCGGACAGACAGATGAAAAACTGTTTTTT | TRBV5-1 | 15 | TRBJ1-4 | . | .
CASSETGAVIFKQFF | TGTGCCAGCAGCGAAACAGGGGCTGTAATTTTTAAGCAGTTCTTC | TRBV7-9 | 15 | TRBJ2-1 | TRBD1 | .
CASSLEPGRATEAFF | TGCGCCAGCAGCTTGGAACCGGGTCGAGCGACTGAAGCTTTCTTT | TRBV5-1 | 15 | TRBJ1-1 | . | .
CASSQVSNEQFF | TGTGCCAGCAGCCAAGTTTCTAATGAGCAGTTCTTC | TRBV4-2 | 12 | TRBJ2-1 | . | .
CASAGRWASNQPQHF | TGTGCCAGCGCCGGGAGGTGGGCTTCCAATCAGCCCCAGCATTTT | TRBV6-5 | 15 | TRBJ1-5 | . | .
CASSALAGEYNEQFF | TGTGCCAGCAGTGCCCTAGCGGGGGAGTACAATGAGCAGTTCTTC | TRBV4-2 | 15 | TRBJ2-1 | TRBD2 | .
CASSRGIGNQPQHF | TGTGCCAGTAGTCGAGGAATAGGCAATCAGCCCCAGCATTTT | TRBV19 | 14 | TRBJ1-5 | . | few
CASSQAQGASYGYTF | TGTGCCAGCAGCCAAGCCCAAGGGGCTTCCTATGGCTACACCTTC | TRBV3-1/TRBV3-2 | 15 | TRBJ1-2 | . | .
CASSSLAGGGNEQFF | TGTGCCAGCAGTTCTCTAGCGGGGGGGGGAAATGAGCAGTTCTTC | TRBV6-5 | 15 | TRBJ2-1 | TRBD2 | .
CASSQESTTGLGKLFF | TGCGCCAGCAGCCAAGAAAGTACTACAGGGCTTGGAAAACTGTTTTTT | TRBV4-1 | 16 | TRBJ1-4 | . | .
CASRPTPGNQPQHF | TGTGCCAGTAGGCCCACGCCAGGCAATCAGCCCCAGCATTTT | TRBV19 | 14 | TRBJ1-5 | . | .
CASSPQHHRGRASYEQYF | TGTGCCAGCAGCCCTCAACATCACAGGGGGCGAGCCTCCTACGAGCAGTACTTC | TRBV5-6 | 18 | TRBJ2-7 | TRBD1 | .
CASSFLAGGFGANVLTF | TGCGCCAGCAGCTTCCTAGCGGGGGGTTTTGGGGCCAACGTCCTGACTTTC | TRBV5-1 | 17 | TRBJ2-6 | TRBD2 | .
CASSKPSTDTQYF | TGTGCCAGCAGTAAGCCTAGCACAGATACGCAGTATTTT | TRBV6-2/TRBV6-3 | 13 | TRBJ2-3 | . | .
CASSSSGGTYNEQFF | TGTGCCAGCAGCTCGAGCGGGGGGACCTACAATGAGCAGTTCTTC | TRBV9 | 15 | TRBJ2-1 | TRBD2 | .
CASSIGGVTEAFF | TGCGCCAGCAGCATTGGGGGGGTCACTGAAGCTTTCTTT | TRBV5-1 | 13 | TRBJ1-1 | . | .
CASSYTPRERRAQYF | TGTGCCAGCAGTTATACCCCCAGGGAAAGGAGGGCCCAGTACTTC | TRBV2 | 15 | TRBJ2-5 | . | .
CASSLQGTNEKLFF | TGTGCCAGCAGTCTACAGGGGACTAATGAAAAACTGTTTTTT | TRBV2 | 14 | TRBJ1-4 | TRBD1 | .
CASKLGGTGNTIYF | TGTGCCAGCAAACTCGGGGGTACTGGAAACACCATATATTTT | TRBV28 | 14 | TRBJ1-3 | . | .
CSVEETKGETQYF | TGCAGCGTTGAAGAGACCAAGGGGGAGACCCAGTACTTC | TRBV29-1 | 13 | TRBJ2-5 | . | .
CASSLVGQGAITDTQYF | TGTGCCAGCAGCTTAGTAGGACAGGGGGCTATCACAGATACGCAGTATTTT | TRBV7-8 | 17 | TRBJ2-3 | TRBD1 | .
CASGRHRSSSGNTIYF | TGTGCCAGCGGTCGGCACAGGAGCAGCTCTGGAAACACCATATATTTT | TRBV5-8 | 16 | TRBJ1-3 | . | .
CASSSRTSGGGGDTQYF | TGTGCCAGCAGTTCCAGGACTAGCGGGGGGGGTGGAGATACGCAGTATTTT | TRBV27 | 17 | TRBJ2-3 | TRBD2 | .
CASRRDRAGETQYF | TGCGCCAGCAGGCGGGACAGGGCGGGGGAGACCCAGTACTTC | TRBV4-1 | 14 | TRBJ2-5 | TRBD1 | .
CASSRQGANYGYTF | TGTGCCAGCAGTCGACAGGGGGCCAACTATGGCTACACCTTC | TRBV5-8 | 14 | TRBJ1-2 | TRBD1 | .
CASSRTGSGANVLTF | TGTGCCAGCAGCAGAACAGGGTCTGGGGCCAACGTCCTGACTTTC | TRBV6-2/TRBV6-3 | 15 | TRBJ2-6 | . | once
CASRGQGEGTEAFF | TGTGCCAGCAGAGGACAGGGGGAGGGCACTGAAGCTTTCTTT | TRBV3-1/TRBV3-2 | 14 | TRBJ1-1 | TRBD1 | .
CASSESLGDNEQFF | TGCGCCAGCAGTGAGTCCCTAGGAGATAATGAGCAGTTCTTC | TRBV10-1 | 14 | TRBJ2-1 | . | once
CASSSGGGGSQPQHF | TGTGCCAGCAGCTCCGGAGGGGGGGGGAGCCAGCCCCAGCATTTT | TRBV3-1/TRBV3-2 | 15 | TRBJ1-5 | . | .
CASSFSAGRYTGELFF | TGTGCCAGCAGCTTCTCGGCAGGGAGGTACACCGGGGAGCTGTTTTTT | TRBV5-5 | 16 | TRBJ2-2 | . | .
CAWTTGGSGYTF | TGTGCCTGGACGACAGGGGGCAGCGGCTACACCTTC | TRBV30 | 12 | TRBJ1-2 | TRBD1 | once
CSVRRDGGFSPLHF | TGCAGCGTTCGACGGGACGGGGGGTTTTCACCCCTCCACTTT | TRBV29-1 | 14 | TRBJ1-6 | . | .
CASSVHGGNEKLFF | TGTGCCAGCAGCGTTCATGGGGGGAATGAAAAACTGTTTTTT | TRBV9 | 14 | TRBJ1-4 | . | .
CASSLAGTDYNEQFF | TGCGCCAGCAGCTTGGCGGGGACAGACTACAATGAGCAGTTCTTC | TRBV5-1 | 15 | TRBJ2-1 | TRBD1 | .
CASSSGWMGTGELFF | TGTGCCAGCAGCTCAGGGTGGATGGGGACCGGGGAGCTGTTTTTT | TRBV7-9 | 15 | TRBJ2-2 | . | .
CASSLRGRNYGYTF | TGTGCCAGCAGCCTCAGGGGAAGAAACTATGGCTACACCTTC | TRBV3-1/TRBV3-2 | 14 | TRBJ1-2 | . | few
CASSLSDRAGTEAFF | TGCGCCAGCAGCTTGTCGGACAGGGCGGGCACTGAAGCTTTCTTT | TRBV5-1 | 15 | TRBJ1-1 | TRBD1 | few
CASSLANPGRETQYF | TGTGCCAGCAGCTTAGCTAACCCCGGGAGAGAGACCCAGTACTTC | TRBV11-2 | 15 | TRBJ2-5 | . | .